Listed here are 12 T cell receptor beta chains from one sample, sequenced in a study of regulatory T cells in long-lasting Graves disease. The TCR beta library used iRepertoire HTBI primers with Arm-PCR amplification of CDR3. One entry per CDR3 protein, called by TCRdb with MiXCR from the multiplex PCR reads. Seen here are fewer than 550,000 distinct CDR3 sequences, 15% to 20% observed once, and the top ten hold roughly 25%. Described time point: newly diagnosed GD, antithyroid drugs for less than 3 months. PBMC RNA served as the TCR library source. These data were likewise used in another study, on T cells in Graves' hyperthyroidism and ophthalmopathy.

The specimen comprised peripheral blood mononuclear cells (PBMCs), sampled at new diagnosis, from a patient treated with antithyroid drugs. All receptors come from a woman aged 40-60 years with Graves disease.

This clonotype was found many times. This sequence joins TRBV6-1 and TRBJ2-1; 7 nucleotides line up with TRBD1. Losses at the gene ends were 6 bases for V and 9 bases for J; bases not matched to a gene: 11. Looked up from germline, CDR1 is MNHNS and CDR2 is SASEGT. The CDR3 has 14 residues. For the CDR3, the DNA is TGTGCCAGCAGAAAGACAGGGTTCGGCATTGAGCAGTTCTTC. Translating gives CASRKTGFGIEQFF.

This clonotype occurred a few times. This sequence joins TRBV19 and TRBJ2-3, with TRBD1 matching 8 bases. Unmatched junction bases numbered 10, after V lost 4 bases and J lost 4 bases. In germline, CDR1 is LNHDA, CDR2 SQIVND (reference sequence). This CDR3 has 16 amino acids. The CDR3 region has the DNA TGTGCCAGTAGTACCGCCGGGACAGGTCGCGCAGATACGCAGTATTTT. It yields the protein CASSTAGTGRADTQYF.

The chain combines TRBV7-3 with TRBJ1-2; tentatively, D is TRBD1 (5 bases). Germline V lookup: CDR1 SGHTA, CDR2 FQGTGA. V lost 5 bases and J lost 7, with 17 bases in between. The length of the CDR3 is 14 residues. CDR3 sequence reads: CASSHVRAGRGYTF. CDR3 bases: TGTGCCAGCAGCCATGTAAGGGCAGGGCGTGGCTACACCTTC.

This clonotype was counted at least ten times. The genes are TRBV30 and TRBJ1-1; possible D gene TRBD1, 5 bases. The CDR3 has 13 amino acids. Trimming shortened V by 1 base and J by 1 base, and 7 bases separated the two germline ends. The germline CDR1 and CDR2 sequences are GTSNPN and SVGIG (reference sequence). The CDR3 sequence: CAWSATENTEAFF. CDR3 nucleotide sequence: TGTGCCTGGAGTGCGACAGAGAACACTGAAGCTTTCTTT.

This clonotype was counted at least ten times. This chain joins TRBV10-2 and TRBJ1-1, with no clear D. The germline CDR1 and CDR2 sequences are WSHSY and SAAADI. The CDR3 consists of 14 residues. Trimming pared 5 bases from V and 1 base from J, leaving 11 bases between. The CDR3 spells CASSSLITNTEAFF. CDR3 sequence (DNA): TGCGCCAGCAGTAGCCTCATAACGAACACTGAAGCTTTCTTT.

The chain has TRBV12-3 or TRBV12-4 and TRBJ1-2; the match to TRBD1 covers 7 bases. The CDR3 totals 14 residues. V lost 6 bases and J lost 3; bases outside the gene matches: 7. The CDR3 sequence: CASSRRGGDYGYTF. The CDR3 nucleotides read TGTGCCAGCAGCCGCAGGGGGGGTGACTATGGCTACACCTTC.

This clonotype was counted many times. This chain uses TRBV6-1 with TRBJ1-2, with TRBD1 matching over 8 bases. Germline CDR1 is MNHNS and CDR2 is SASEGT. The CDR3 spans 13 residues. With V trimmed by 6 bases and J by 6 bases, 6 bases remained unmatched. CDR3 bases: TGTGCCAGCAGACGGACAGGGAATCATGGCTACACCTTC. Protein sequence: CASRRTGNHGYTF.

This chain connects TRBV18 to TRBJ1-2; TRBD1 matches 7 bases. The CDR3 length is 17 residues. Germline V CDR1 and CDR2: KGHSH, LQKENI. Trimming took 0 bases from V and 5 from J; bases not matched to a gene: 12. The CDR3, as DNA: TGTGCCAGCTCACCACCGACAGGGTCCGAAAGTCTTTATGGCTACACCTTC. Protein: CASSPPTGSESLYGYTF.

At least ten counts were recorded for this clonotype. The chain links TRBV12-3 or TRBV12-4 to TRBJ1-5; D is possibly TRBD1 (6 bases). V was clipped by 5 bases and J by 7 bases, with 15 bases between them. The length of the CDR3 is 14 residues. The CDR3 sequence is CASSPTGFMQPQHF. In DNA, the CDR3 is TGTGCCAGCAGTCCTACAGGGTTCATGCAGCCCCAGCATTTT.

This clonotype has at least ten counts. The chain links TRBV7-2 to TRBJ1-1; TRBD1 might be the D (5 bases). V lost 1 base, J lost 2 bases, and 11 bases lay in between. Per the germline V gene, CDR1 is SGHTA and CDR2 is FQGNSA. The CDR3 spans 15 residues. The CDR3 DNA follows: TGTGCCAGCAGCTTAGTGGGGACTTTCAACACTGAAGCTTTCTTT. Encoded protein: CASSLVGTFNTEAFF.

This chain links TRBV5-1 with TRBJ2-5, with 7 nucleotides matching TRBD2. Trimming took 2 bases from V and 3 from J; bases not matched to a gene: 4. Germline-derived CDR1 and CDR2 are SGHRS and YFSETQ. The CDR3 consists of 14 residues. CDR3 loop: CASSLKGREETQYF. For the CDR3, the DNA is TGCGCCAGCAGCTTAAAGGGGAGGGAAGAGACCCAGTACTTC. Full variable domain (remainder filled in from reference TRBV5-1 and TRBJ2-5): KAGVTQTPRYLIKTRGQQVTLSCSPISGHRSVSWYQQTPGQGLQFLFEYFSETQRNKGNFPGRFSGRQFSNSRSEMNVSTLELGDSALYLCASSLKGREETQYFGPGTRLLVL.

With regard to this clonotype: This sequence is one base from a far larger clone and is likely a read error. This chain uses TRBV12-3 or TRBV12-4 with TRBJ2-3; D uncertain. The DNA end is a closer match to TRBJ2-7, so the J assignment may be wrong. The CDR3 is made up of 15 amino acids. The CDR3, as DNA: TGTGCCAGCAAGCTTTTAAGGCAGGCAAATGGTGAGCAGTACTTC. Amino acid sequence: CASKLLRQANGEQYF.